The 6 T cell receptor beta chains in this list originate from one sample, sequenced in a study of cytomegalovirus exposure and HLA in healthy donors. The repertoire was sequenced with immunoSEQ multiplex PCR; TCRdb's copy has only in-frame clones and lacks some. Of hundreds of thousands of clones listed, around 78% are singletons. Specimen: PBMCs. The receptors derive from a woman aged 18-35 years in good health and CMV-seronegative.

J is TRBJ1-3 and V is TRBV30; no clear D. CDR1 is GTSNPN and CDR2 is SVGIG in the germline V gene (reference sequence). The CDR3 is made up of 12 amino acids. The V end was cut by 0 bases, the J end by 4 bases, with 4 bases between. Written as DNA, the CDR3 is TGTGCCTGGAGTGTACGGGGAAACACCATATATTTT. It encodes CAWSVRGNTIYF.

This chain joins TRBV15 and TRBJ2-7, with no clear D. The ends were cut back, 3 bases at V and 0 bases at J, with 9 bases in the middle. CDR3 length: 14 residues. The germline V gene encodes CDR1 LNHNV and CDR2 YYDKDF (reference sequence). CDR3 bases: TGTGCCACCAGCAGTGGGCTCTCCTCCTACGAGCAGTACTTC. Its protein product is CATSSGLSSYEQYF.

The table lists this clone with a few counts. CDR3 nucleotide sequence: TGCAGCGTTGAAGAATGGGCAATAGGGCGGTTGAACACTGAAGCTTTCTTT. This encodes CSVEEWAIGRLNTEAFF. The rearrangement uses TRBV29-1 and TRBJ1-1, with D unresolved. The CDR3 is 17 amino acids. V shed 0 bases and J shed 0 bases, with 17 bases lying between them. Looked up from germline, CDR1 is SQVTM and CDR2 is ANQGSEA.

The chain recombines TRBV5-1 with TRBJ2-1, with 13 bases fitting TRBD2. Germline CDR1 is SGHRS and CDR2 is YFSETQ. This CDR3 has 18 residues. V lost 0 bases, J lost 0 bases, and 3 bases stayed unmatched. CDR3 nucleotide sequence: TGCGCCAGCAGCTTGGGGGGACTAGCGGGGCTCTCCTACAATGAGCAGTTCTTC. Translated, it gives CASSLGGLAGLSYNEQFF.

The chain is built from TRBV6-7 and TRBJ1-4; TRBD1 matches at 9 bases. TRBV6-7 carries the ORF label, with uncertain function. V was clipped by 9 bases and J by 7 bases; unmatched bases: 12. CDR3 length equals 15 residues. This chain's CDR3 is CASETGGAPREKLFF. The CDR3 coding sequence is TGTGCCAGTGAGACAGGGGGAGCTCCTCGTGAAAAACTGTTTTTT.

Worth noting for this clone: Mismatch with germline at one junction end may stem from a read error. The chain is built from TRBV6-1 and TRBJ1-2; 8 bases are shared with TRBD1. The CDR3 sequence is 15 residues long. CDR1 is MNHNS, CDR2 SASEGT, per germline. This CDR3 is CASRVEDRVNHGYTF. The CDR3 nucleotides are TGTGCCAGCAGGGTTGAGGACAGGGTTAACCATGGCTACACCTTC.